This T cell receptor (beta chain) was documented in a study of a mutant IDH1 vaccine in newly diagnosed glioma. For the study at large: Vaccinations were initiated 4-6 weeks following radiotherapy alone, or were given together with temozolomide cycles.

The time point here: week 35, safety follow-up. With topical imiquimod, each dose of the vaccine consisted of 300 ug of mutant IDH1 20-mer peptide. The data were produced by immunoSEQ multiplex PCR, yet TCRdb's version contains in-frame clones alone and is incomplete. This table holds more than 45,000 clones, more than 75% found once. On this clone: Its antigen is unknown.

The receptor was isolated from a woman aged 40 to 50 with glioma. Material: PBMCs, obtained from a glioma patient whose treatment included an IDH1 peptide vaccine.

In DNA form, the CDR3 reads TGTGCCAGCAGCTTCAGAGGGGAGGGGTACGAGCAGTACTTC. Residues: CASSFRGEGYEQYF. J is TRBJ2-7 and V is TRBV13, with 7 positions matching TRBD2. The CDR3 has 14 residues. From germline, CDR1 is PRHDT and CDR2 FYEKMQ (reference sequence). Unmatched junction bases numbered 6, after V lost 3 bases and J lost 4 bases.